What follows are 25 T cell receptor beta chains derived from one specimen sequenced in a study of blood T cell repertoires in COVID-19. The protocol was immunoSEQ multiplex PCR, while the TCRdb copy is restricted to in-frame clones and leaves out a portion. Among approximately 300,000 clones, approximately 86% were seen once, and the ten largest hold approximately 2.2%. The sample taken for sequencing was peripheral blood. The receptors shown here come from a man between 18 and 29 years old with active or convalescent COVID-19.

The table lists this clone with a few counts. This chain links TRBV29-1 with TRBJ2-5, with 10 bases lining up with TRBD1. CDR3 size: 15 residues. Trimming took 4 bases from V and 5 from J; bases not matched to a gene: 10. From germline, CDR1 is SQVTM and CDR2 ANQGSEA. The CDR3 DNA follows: TGCAGCGTTGGTTCCGGGACAGGGGCCCGGGAGACCCAGTACTTC. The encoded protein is CSVGSGTGARETQYF.

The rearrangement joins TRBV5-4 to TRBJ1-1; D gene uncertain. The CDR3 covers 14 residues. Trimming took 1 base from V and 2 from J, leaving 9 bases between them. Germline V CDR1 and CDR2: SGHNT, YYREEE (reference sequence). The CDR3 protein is CASSLYGYNTEAFF. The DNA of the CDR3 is TGTGCCAGCAGCTTGTACGGGTACAACACTGAAGCTTTCTTT.

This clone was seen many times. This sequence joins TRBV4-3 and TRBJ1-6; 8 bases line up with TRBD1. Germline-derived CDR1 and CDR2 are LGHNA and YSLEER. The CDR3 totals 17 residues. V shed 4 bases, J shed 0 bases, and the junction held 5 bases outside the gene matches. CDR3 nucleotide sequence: TGCGCCAGCAGCCTTAGGACAGGGAGCTCCTATAATTCACCCCTCCACTTT. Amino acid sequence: CASSLRTGSSYNSPLHF.

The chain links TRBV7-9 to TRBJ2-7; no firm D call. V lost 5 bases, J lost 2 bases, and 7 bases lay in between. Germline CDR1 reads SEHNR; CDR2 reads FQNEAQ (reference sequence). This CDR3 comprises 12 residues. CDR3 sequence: CASSATPYEQYF. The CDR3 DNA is TGTGCCAGCAGCGCCACACCCTACGAGCAGTACTTC.

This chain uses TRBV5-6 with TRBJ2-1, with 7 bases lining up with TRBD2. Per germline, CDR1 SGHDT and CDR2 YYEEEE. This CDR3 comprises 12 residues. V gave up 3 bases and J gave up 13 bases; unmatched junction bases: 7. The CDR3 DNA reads TGTGCCAGCAGCTGGACTAGTTTGGGCCAGTTCTTC. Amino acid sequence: CASSWTSLGQFF. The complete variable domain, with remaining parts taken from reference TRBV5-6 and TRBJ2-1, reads DAGVTQSPTHLIKTRGQQVTLRCSPKSGHDTVSWYQQALGQGPQFIFQYYEEEERQRGNFPDRFSGHQFPNYSSELNVNALLLGDSALYLCASSWTSLGQFFGPGTRLTVL.

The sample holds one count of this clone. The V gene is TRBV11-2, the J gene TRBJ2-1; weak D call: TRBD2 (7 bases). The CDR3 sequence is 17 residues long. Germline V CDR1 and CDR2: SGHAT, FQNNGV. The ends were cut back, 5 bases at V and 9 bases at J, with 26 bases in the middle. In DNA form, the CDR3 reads TGTGCCAGCAGCCCACAAGTCAGCAGGGGAGGGTTCGGTGAGCAGTTCTTC. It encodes CASSPQVSRGGFGEQFF.

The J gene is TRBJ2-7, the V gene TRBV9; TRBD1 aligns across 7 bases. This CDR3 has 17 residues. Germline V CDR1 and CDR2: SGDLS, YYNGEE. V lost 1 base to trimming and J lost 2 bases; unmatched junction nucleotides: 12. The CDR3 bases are TGTGCCAGCAGCGTAACAGGGGCCATGAGCCCCCCCTACGAGCAGTACTTC. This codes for CASSVTGAMSPPYEQYF.

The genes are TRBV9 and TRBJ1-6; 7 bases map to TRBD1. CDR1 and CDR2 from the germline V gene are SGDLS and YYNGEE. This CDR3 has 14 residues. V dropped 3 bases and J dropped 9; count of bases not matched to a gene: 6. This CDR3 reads CASSGDRVLSPLHF. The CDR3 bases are TGTGCCAGCAGCGGCGACAGGGTTCTTTCACCCCTCCACTTT.

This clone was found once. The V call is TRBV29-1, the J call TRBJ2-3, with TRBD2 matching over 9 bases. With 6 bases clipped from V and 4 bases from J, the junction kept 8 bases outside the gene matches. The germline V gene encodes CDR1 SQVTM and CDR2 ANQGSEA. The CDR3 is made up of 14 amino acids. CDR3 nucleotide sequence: TGCAGCGTCCCCATGGCGGGGGGGCCAGATACGCAGTATTTT. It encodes CSVPMAGGPDTQYF.

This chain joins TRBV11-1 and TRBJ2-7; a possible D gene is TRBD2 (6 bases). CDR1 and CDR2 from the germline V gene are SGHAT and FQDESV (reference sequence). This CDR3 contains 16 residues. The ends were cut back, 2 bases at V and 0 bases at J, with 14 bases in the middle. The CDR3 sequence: CASSLNWRGSSYEQYF. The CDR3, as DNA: TGTGCCAGCAGCTTAAACTGGAGGGGTAGCTCCTACGAGCAGTACTTC.

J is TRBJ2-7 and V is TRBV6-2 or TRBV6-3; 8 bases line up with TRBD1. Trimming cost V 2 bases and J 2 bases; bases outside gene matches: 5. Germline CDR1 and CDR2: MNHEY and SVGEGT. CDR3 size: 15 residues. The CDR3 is CASSYVGQGPYEQYF. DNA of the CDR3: TGTGCCAGCAGTTACGTAGGACAGGGTCCCTACGAGCAGTACTTC.

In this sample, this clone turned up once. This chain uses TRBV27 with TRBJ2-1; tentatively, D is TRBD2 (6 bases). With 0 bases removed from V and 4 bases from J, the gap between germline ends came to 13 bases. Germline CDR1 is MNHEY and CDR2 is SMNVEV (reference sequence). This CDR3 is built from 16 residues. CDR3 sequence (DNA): TGTGCCAGCAGTTTATCTTCGGGACTCAGGTACAATGAGCAGTTCTTC. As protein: CASSLSSGLRYNEQFF.

The CDR3 region is CASSQDVRSYEQYF. The DNA of the CDR3 is TGTGCCAGCAGCCAAGATGTCAGATCCTACGAGCAGTACTTC. The V call is TRBV3-1 (or the pseudogene TRBV3-2), the J call TRBJ2-7; D remains unclear. The length of the CDR3 is 14 residues. Trimming left V 0 bases short and J 1 base short, with 7 bases between. CDR1 and CDR2 (germline): LGHDT, YNNKEL (reference sequence).

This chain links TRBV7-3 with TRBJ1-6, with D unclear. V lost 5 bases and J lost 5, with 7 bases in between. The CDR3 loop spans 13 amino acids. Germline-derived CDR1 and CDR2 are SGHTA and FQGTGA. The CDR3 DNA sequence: TGTGCCAGCAGCCCCGGGGATAATTCACCCCTCCACTTT. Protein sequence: CASSPGDNSPLHF.

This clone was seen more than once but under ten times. The CDR3 is CASSQAFGGGSEEQYF. CDR3 sequence (DNA): TGCGCCAGCAGCCAGGCATTTGGGGGGGGCAGTGAAGAGCAGTACTTC. The rearrangement links TRBV4-3 to TRBJ2-7; D perhaps matches TRBD2 (7 bases). The CDR3 is made up of 16 amino acids. Trimming took off 3 bases at V and 7 bases at J, with 22 bases between the two ends. Germline lookup yields CDR1 LGHNA and CDR2 YSLEER.

DNA for the CDR3: TGCGCCAGCAGCCAAGATTACAGGGCTTATCAGCCCCAGCATTTT. Protein product: CASSQDYRAYQPQHF. The genes are TRBV4-1 and TRBJ1-5, with D maybe TRBD1 (6 bases). This CDR3 has 15 residues. Germline V gene lookup returns CDR1 MGHRA and CDR2 YSYEKL. The V end was cut by 0 bases, the J end by 5 bases, with 11 bases between.

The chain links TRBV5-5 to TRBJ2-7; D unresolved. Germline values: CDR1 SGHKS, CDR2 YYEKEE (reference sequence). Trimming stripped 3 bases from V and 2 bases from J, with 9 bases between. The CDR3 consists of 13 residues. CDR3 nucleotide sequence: TGTGCCAGCAGCTGGCAAGGAGCCTACGAGCAGTACTTC. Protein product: CASSWQGAYEQYF.

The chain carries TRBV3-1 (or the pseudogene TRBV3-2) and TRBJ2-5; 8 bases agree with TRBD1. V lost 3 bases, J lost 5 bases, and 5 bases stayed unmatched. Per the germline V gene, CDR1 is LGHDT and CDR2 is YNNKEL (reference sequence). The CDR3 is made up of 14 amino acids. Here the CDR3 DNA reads TGTGCCAGCAGCCACCCAGGGGGCTGGGAGACCCAGTACTTC. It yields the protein CASSHPGGWETQYF.

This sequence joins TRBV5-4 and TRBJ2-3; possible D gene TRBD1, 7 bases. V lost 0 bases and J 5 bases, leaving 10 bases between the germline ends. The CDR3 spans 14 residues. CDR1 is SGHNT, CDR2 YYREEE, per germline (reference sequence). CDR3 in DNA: TGTGCCAGCAGCTTGGGACAGGGACTAGATACGCAGTATTTT. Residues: CASSLGQGLDTQYF.

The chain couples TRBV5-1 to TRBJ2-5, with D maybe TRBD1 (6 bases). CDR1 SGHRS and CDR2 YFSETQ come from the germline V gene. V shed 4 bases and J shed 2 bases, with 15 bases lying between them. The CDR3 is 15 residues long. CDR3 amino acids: CASSTSGTPQETQYF. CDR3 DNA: TGCGCCAGCAGCACCTCCGGGACACCTCAAGAGACCCAGTACTTC.

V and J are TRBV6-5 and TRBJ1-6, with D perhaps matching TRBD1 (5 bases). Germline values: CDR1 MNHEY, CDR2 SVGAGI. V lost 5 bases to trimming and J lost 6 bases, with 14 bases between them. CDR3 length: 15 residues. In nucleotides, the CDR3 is TGTGCCAGCAGTCCTTTGCAGGGCTCTAATTCACCCCTCCACTTT. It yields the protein CASSPLQGSNSPLHF.

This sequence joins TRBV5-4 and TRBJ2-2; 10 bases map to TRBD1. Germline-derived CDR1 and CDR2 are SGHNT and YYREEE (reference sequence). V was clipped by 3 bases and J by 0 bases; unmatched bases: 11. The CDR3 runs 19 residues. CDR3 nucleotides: TGTGCCAGCAGCTCCCCGGGACAGGGGATCCCCGCGAACACCGGGGAGCTGTTTTTT. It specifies CASSSPGQGIPANTGELFF.

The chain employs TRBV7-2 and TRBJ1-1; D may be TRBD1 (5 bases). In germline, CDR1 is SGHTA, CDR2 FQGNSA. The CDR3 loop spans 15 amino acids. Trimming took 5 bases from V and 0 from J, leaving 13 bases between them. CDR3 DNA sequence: TGTGCCAGCAGCCTCGCGGGACTTTTGAACACTGAAGCTTTCTTT. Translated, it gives CASSLAGLLNTEAFF.

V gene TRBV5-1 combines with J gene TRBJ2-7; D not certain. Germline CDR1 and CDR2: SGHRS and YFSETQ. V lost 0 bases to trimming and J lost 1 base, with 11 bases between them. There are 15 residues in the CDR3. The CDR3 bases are TGCGCCAGCAGCTTGGAGGCGACTCGTTCCTACGAGCAGTACTTC. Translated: CASSLEATRSYEQYF.

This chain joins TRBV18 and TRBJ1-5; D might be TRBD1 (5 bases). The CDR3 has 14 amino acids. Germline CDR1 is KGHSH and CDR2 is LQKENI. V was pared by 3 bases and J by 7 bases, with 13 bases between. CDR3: CASSPAREGQPQHF. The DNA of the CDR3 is TGTGCCAGCTCACCGGCCAGGGAAGGGCAGCCCCAGCATTTT.